This entry describes one TCR beta chain. This clonotype was recorded a few times. Its antigen is still unknown. Per-base qualities were not stored, and no clone one base away is much larger. The TCR beta CDR3 regions were amplified from the RNA transcripts. A first-round RT-PCR of the TCR CDR3 used the HTBI primer set with the Qiagen OneStep RT-PCR kit. A second multiplex PCR round built the libraries, followed by size selection and purification. Paired-end sequencing of the libraries was performed with 100 bp reads on an Illumina HiSeq2000. Concerning the study's data processing: SOAPnuke was used to process the raw data, throwing out any read that contained adapters or uncalled bases, had a mean Phred below 15, or lacked an exact constant-primer or identifier match. High-quality paired reads were merged with COPE v1.2.5, and unique nucleotide sequences were defined as clonotypes. MiTCR v1.1 was used to align the clonotypes against IMGT TRBV, TRBD and TRBJ reference segments. The analysis was restricted to V-J combinations with a frequency above 0.0001, which together covered roughly 99% of the repertoires. A TCS score was defined as the ratio between F50 (clonal expansion) and ExV (chaos), using BLOSUM62-based TCRdist between CDR3 peptides within each V-J. Welch's t-statistics and random forest reduced approximately 520 V-J features to 13, which were used in a naive Bayes classifier (R e1071). The public reads were reanalyzed by TCRdb: fastp trimming at Q25, MiXCR alignment, in-frame beta chains only. Each record represents a unique CDR3 protein, reported with the most common genes and DNA among its rows. The V and J calls shown here were made by TCRdb, not taken from the authors' results. This sample holds around 300,000 distinct CDR3 sequences; approximately 13% were observed only once. The ten largest make up almost 35% of the sample.

The data are from a study of T cells in Graves' hyperthyroidism and ophthalmopathy (dated by TCRdb to about 2019). With regard to the full study: Peripheral blood was collected at initial diagnosis, before any treatment. Prospective prediction of ophthalmopathy was tested in an independent validation cohort of under 20 hyperthyroidism patients and approximately 17 patients who later progressed to ophthalmopathy. After blood sampling, hyperthyroidism patients were treated with methimazole at a starting dose of 30 mg daily, and ophthalmopathy patients were treated with high-dose intravenous methylprednisolone. In roughly six Graves' hyperthyroidism patients, the study also compared T-cell repertoires from thyroid tissue with T-cell repertoires from blood. The 100 or so discovery patients were randomly divided into training and test sets at a 7:3 ratio. The paper reports TCR Vbeta CDR3 sequencing of 130 to 150 peripheral blood samples: 40 or so ophthalmopathy, 70 to 85 hyperthyroidism and approximately 17 progressor patients. To identify TCR V-J signatures that set the groups apart, the researchers used a discovery cohort of more than 95 patients, made up of approximately 43 with Graves' ophthalmopathy and some 55 with stable Graves' hyperthyroidism.

Ophthalmopathy patients had moderately to severely active disease, Clinical Activity Score of at least 3, NOSPECS grade of at least 4, and duration under 3 months. Patients with uncontrolled infections, other autoimmune diseases, pregnancy or lactation were excluded. Diagnoses were based on clinical symptoms, serum thyroxine and TRAb, thyroid ultrasound and orbital computed tomography. Ficoll-Paque density gradient centrifugation was used to isolate PBMCs from about 10 ml of fresh peripheral blood. Total RNA was extracted with Trizol reagent, and quality was checked on an Agilent 2100 Bioanalyzer. Study-wide conclusions, independent of this receptor: Ophthalmopathy was separated from stable hyperthyroidism by a 13 V-J signature model, with about 86% sensitivity and about 81% specificity obtained in cross-validation and 80%/75% obtained in testing. Sample size was not statistically predetermined, and investigators were not blinded to group allocation. During validation, the model predicted progression to ophthalmopathy a median of approximately 7 months ahead of onset, with almost 71% sensitivity and roughly 75% specificity. Most expanded thyroid clonotypes (frequency above 0.001) were also detected in blood, a finding suggesting that blood repertoires may reflect thyroid immune responses.

Sequencing input: blood. The TCR originated in a woman aged 40 to 50 with Graves' ophthalmopathy.

The CDR3 protein sequence reads: CAWSVVSGIGELFF. The DNA sequence is TGTGCCTGGAGTGTAGTTTCGGGGATCGGGGAGCTGTTTTTT. The sequence joins TRBV30 to TRBJ2-2; TRBD2 might be the D gene, on 5 matching bases. The cysteine opens and the phenylalanine closes a CDR3 of 14 amino acids. The DNA shown is the 42-base CDR3, in frame from base 1. The germline V gene (reference sequence) yields GTSNPN for CDR1 and SVGIG for CDR2. V sheds 0 bases and J sheds 7 bases, leaving 12 bases between their ends.